A selection of T cell receptor beta chains follows, all from one sample in a study of cytomegalovirus exposure and HLA in healthy donors. Assay: immunoSEQ multiplex PCR; the TCRdb copy retains only in-frame clones and omits some. The profile shows approximately 58,000 clones, roughly 95% of them singletons. The sequencing input was PBMCs. The receptors derive from a woman younger than 35 in good health and CMV-seropositive. The CDR3 runs from the conserved cysteine through the conserved F or W. A D gene is named only where the DNA matches it firmly. The listing skips clone size in some rows; elsewhere it reads once, few, many or a size class.

v_gene	d_gene	abundance	j_gene	CDR3aa	CDR3nt
TRBV27	-	few	TRBJ2-7	CATTRAGAYEQYF	TGTGCCACCACTAGAGCGGGCGCCTACGAGCAGTACTTC
TRBV20-1	-	-	TRBJ2-7	CSASSPDEQYF	TGCAGTGCTAGTTCCCCCGACGAGCAGTACTTC
TRBV7-2	-	-	TRBJ2-5	CASSYHWANQETQYF	TGTGCCAGCAGCTACCACTGGGCTAACCAAGAGACCCAGTACTTC
TRBV7-8	TRBD2	-	TRBJ2-7	CASSFRGGEDEQYF	TGTGCCAGCAGCTTCCGCGGGGGGGAGGACGAGCAGTACTTC
TRBV11-2	-	-	TRBJ2-7	CASSFDGEAEQYF	TGTGCCAGCAGCTTCGATGGGGAGGCCGAGCAGTACTTC
TRBV29-1	-	-	TRBJ1-2	CSEGTLNGQYGYTF	TGCAGCGAGGGGACACTCAACGGACAGTATGGCTACACCTTC
TRBV6-5	-	-	TRBJ1-2	CATRGASRYGYTF	TGTGCCACACGCGGCGCCAGCCGCTATGGCTACACCTTC
TRBV28	-	-	TRBJ2-7	CASSSPFEQYF	TGTGCCAGCAGTTCCCCCTTCGAGCAGTACTTC
TRBV6-9	TRBD2	-	TRBJ2-4	CASSAGGTKNIQYF	TGTGCCAGCAGTGCGGGGGGAACCAAAAACATTCAGTACTTC
TRBV30	-	-	TRBJ2-3	CAWTRGWGLSTDTQYF	TGTGCCTGGACGCGAGGGTGGGGATTATCCACAGATACGCAGTATTTT